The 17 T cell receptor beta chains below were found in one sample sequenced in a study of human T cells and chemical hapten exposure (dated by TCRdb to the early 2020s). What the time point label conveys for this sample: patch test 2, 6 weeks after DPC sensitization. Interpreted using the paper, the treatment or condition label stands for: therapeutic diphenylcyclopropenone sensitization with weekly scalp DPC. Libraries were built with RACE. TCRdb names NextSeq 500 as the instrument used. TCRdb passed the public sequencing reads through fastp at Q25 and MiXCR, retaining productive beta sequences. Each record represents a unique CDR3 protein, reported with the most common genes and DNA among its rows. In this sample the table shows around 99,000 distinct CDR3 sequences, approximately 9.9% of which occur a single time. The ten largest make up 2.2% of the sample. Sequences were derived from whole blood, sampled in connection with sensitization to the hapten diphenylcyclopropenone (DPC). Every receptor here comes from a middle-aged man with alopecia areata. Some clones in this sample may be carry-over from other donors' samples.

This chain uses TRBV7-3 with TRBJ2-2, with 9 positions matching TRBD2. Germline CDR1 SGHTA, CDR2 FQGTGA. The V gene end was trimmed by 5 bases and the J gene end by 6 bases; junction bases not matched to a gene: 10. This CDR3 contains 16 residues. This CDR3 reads CASSQSLAGFAGELFF. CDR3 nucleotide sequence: TGTGCCAGCAGCCAATCGCTAGCGGGATTCGCCGGGGAGCTGTTTTTT.

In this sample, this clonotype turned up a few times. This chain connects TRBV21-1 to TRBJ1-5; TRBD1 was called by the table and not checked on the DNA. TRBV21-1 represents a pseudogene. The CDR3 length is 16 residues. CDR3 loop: CASSKVGPPRNQPQHF. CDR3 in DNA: TGTGCCAGCAGCAAAGTCGGCCCCCCCCGCAATCAGCCCCAGCATTTT.

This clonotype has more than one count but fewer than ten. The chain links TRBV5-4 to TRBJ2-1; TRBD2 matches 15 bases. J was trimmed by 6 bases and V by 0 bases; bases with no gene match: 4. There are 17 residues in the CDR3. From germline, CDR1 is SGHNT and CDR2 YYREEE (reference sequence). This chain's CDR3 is CASSLGGLAGGSNEQFF. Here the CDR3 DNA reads TGTGCCAGCAGCTTGGGGGGACTAGCGGGAGGTAGCAATGAGCAGTTCTTC.

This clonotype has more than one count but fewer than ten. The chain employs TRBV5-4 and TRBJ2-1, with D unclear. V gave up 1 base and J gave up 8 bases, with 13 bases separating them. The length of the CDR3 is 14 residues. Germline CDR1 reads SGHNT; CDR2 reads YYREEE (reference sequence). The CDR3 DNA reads TGTGCCAGCAGCTTGACTGGTCGGGCAGATGAGCAGTTCTTC. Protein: CASSLTGRADEQFF.

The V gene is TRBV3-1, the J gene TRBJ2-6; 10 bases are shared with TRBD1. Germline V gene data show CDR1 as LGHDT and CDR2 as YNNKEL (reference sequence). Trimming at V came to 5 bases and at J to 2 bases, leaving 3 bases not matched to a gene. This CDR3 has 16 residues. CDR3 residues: CASSSGQGAGANVLTF. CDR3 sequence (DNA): TGTGCCAGCAGCTCAGGACAGGGGGCTGGGGCCAACGTCCTGACTTTC.

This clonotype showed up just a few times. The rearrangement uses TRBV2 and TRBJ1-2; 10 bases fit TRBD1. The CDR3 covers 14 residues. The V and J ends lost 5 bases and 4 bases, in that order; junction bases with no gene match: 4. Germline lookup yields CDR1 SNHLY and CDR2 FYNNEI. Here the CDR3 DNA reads TGTGCCAGCAGTCCGGGACAGGGGAGCTATGGCTACACCTTC. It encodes CASSPGQGSYGYTF.

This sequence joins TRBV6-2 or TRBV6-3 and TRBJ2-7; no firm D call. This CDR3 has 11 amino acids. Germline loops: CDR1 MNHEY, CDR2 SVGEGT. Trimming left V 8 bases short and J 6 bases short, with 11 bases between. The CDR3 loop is CASSLGFEQYV. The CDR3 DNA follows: TGTGCCAGCTCCTTAGGGTTCGAGCAGTACGTC.

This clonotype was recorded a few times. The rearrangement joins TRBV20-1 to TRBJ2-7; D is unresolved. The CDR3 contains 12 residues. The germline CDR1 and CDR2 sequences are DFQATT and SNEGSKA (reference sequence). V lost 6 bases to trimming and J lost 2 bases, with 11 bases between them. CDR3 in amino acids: CSASTVTYEQYV. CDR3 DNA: TGCAGTGCGTCGACTGTTACCTACGAGCAGTACGTC.

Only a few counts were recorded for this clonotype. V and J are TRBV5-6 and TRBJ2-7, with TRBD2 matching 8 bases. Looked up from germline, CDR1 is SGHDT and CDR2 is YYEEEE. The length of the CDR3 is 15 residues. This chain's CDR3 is CASCLTAGGLNEQYV. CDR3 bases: TGTGCCAGCTGCTTGACCGCGGGAGGCCTAAACGAGCAGTACGTC.

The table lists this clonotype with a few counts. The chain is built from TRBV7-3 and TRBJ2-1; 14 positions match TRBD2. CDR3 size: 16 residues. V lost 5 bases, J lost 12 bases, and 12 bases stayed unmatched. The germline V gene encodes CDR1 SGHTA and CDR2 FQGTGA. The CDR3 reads CASSGGLAGGSIGQFF. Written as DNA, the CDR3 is TGTGCCAGCAGCGGCGGACTAGCGGGAGGCAGTATTGGGCAGTTCTTC.

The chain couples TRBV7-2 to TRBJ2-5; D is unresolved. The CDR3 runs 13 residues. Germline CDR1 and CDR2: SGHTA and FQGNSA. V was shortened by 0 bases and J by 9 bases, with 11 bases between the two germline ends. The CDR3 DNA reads TGTGCCAGCAGCTTAGCCGCACGGAATGCCCAGTACTTC. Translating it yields CASSLAARNAQYF.

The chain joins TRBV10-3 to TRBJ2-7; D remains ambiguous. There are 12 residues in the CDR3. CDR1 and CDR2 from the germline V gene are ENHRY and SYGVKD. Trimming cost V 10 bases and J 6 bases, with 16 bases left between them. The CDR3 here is CAKIDIPREQYV. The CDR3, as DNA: TGTGCCAAAATTGACATCCCGCGCGAGCAGTACGTC.

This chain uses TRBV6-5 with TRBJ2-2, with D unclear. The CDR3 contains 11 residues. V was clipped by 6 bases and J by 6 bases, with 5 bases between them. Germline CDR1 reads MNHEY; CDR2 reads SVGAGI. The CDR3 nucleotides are TGTGCCAGCAGGTCCTCCGGGGAGCTGTTTTTT. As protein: CASRSSGELFF.

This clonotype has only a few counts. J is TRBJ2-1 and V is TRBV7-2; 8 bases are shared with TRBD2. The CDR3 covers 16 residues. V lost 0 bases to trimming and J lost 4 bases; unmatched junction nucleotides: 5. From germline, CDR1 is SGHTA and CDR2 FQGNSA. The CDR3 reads CASSLASAGAYNEQFF. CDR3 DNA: TGTGCCAGCAGCTTAGCGTCAGCGGGAGCTTACAATGAGCAGTTCTTC.

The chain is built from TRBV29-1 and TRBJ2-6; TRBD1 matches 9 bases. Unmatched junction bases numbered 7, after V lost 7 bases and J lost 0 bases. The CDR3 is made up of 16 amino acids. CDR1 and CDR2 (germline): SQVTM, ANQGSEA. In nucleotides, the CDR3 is TGCAGCGCTTCGGGACAGGGAAGCTCTGGGGCCAACGTCCTGACTTTC. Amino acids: CSASGQGSSGANVLTF.

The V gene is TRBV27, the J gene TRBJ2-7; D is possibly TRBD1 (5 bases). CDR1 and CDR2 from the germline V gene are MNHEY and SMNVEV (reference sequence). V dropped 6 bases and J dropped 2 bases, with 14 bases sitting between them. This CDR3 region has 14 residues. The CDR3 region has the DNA TGTGCCAGCAGATTTTCAGGGCGGCCCTACGAGCAGTACGTC. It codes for CASRFSGRPYEQYV.

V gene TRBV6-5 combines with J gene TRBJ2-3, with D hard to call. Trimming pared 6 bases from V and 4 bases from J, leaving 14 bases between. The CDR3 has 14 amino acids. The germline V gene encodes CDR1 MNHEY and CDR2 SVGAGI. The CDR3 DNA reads TGTGCCAGCAGGCCCCCTCTTCGGGCAGATACGCAGTATTTT. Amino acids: CASRPPLRADTQYF.